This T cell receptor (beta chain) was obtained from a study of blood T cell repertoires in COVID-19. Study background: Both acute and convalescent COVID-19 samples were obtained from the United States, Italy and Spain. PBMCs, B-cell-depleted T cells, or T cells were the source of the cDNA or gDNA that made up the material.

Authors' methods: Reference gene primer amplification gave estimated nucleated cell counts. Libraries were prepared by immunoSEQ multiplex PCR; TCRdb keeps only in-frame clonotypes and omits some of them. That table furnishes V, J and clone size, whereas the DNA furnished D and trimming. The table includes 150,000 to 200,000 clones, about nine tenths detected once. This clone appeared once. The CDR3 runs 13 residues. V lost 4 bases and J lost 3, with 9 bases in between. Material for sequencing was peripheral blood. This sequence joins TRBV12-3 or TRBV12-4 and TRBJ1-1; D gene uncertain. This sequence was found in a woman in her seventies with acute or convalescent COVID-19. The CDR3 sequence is CASSWGGDTEAFF. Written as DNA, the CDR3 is TGTGCCAGCAGTTGGGGAGGCGACACTGAAGCTTTCTTT.